This T cell receptor (beta chain) was recovered during a study of vaccination effects on CD4 cells after COVID-19 (dated by TCRdb to between 2021 and 2024). Background on the whole study: In the ViraFEST assay, PBMC were stimulated with viral peptide pools, and antigen-specific CD4+ T cell clonotypes were then identified by expansion using TCR sequencing. The full study included fewer than eleven COVID-19 convalescent patients and several SARS-CoV-2-naive healthy vaccine recipients. SARS-CoV-2 spike-specific CD4+ TCR repertoires were compared before and after mRNA vaccination in COVID-19 convalescent patients and in infection-naive vaccine recipients. Across the study, the median time from the second dose to post-vaccine sampling was 72 days (range 14 to 241). The Oncomine TCR Beta short-read assay on an Illumina iSeq 100 was used to sequence cultures from other donors in the study. Fewer than 2.5 million PBMC per well were cultured in IMDM with approximately 5% human AB serum, 8.5 to 10 IU/ml IL-2 and gentamicin, plus 10 ug/ml peptides.

After more than 9 days of culture, CD4+ T cells were isolated with the EasySep CD4+ T cell isolation kit. Each participant got two doses of an mRNA SARS-CoV-2 vaccine, either BNT162b2 or mRNA-1273. Negative nucleocapsid antibody results before and after vaccination confirmed that the healthy vaccine recipients had no prior SARS-CoV-2 infection. On days 3 and 7, half of the culture medium was replaced with fresh IL-2-containing medium. Each peptide stimulation condition was cultured in triplicate wells unless otherwise noted. Using Ficoll-Paque Plus gradient centrifugation, PBMC were separated from whole blood and then either used fresh or cryopreserved at -140C. The QIAamp micro DNA kit was used to extract genomic DNA from the cultured CD4+ T cells. General study outcomes and caveats: At late post-vaccination timepoints, both infection-induced and vaccine-induced clones showed marked clonal contraction, consistent with waning T cell responses. Among healthy vaccine recipients, nearly all vaccine-induced clones were SARS-CoV-2 mono-reactive, and only 1 of 255 was cross-reactive with common cold coronaviruses. Only a small number of convalescent patients were included, and no early post-infection timepoints were available, which limited the study.

Note on this clone: Its antigen remains unidentified. No base qualities exist here, and no much larger clone lies one base off it.

Libraries came from the immunoSEQ multiplex PCR assay. DNA from the CD4+ T cells that had been cultured and isolated underwent TCR beta CDR3 sequencing. The authors processed their data as follows. Non-productive TCR sequences were discarded, and reads were trimmed to the CDR3 region, with only CDR3s of 7 or more amino acids retained. Antigen-specific clonotypes were identified using the MANAFEST web app by comparison of expansion in peptide wells against reference cultures. To count as positive, a clone had to show expansion at FDR<0.05 compared with the reference and with all other wells, an odds ratio above 5, and a frequency above 0.1% in two replicate wells. A clonotype was called cross-reactive if it was significantly expanded both in SARS-CoV-2 spike wells and in at least one common cold coronavirus spike condition. Using the stringdist R package, CDR3 similarity was measured by Levenshtein distance, and unrooted trees were constructed with ape in R 3.6.1. TCRdb limited this immuneACCESS table to in-frame rearrangements with V and J called. A share of clones is missing; checked studies link under half to unresolved V genes, and the rest is unexplained. V and J calls and clone size follow that table, whereas D and trimming were derived from the DNA. The sample table holds about 40,000 clones, of which about 70% were seen once. Approximately 7.7% of the sample is taken by the ten largest.

The junction carries 8 bases between V and J, which are trimmed by 4 bases and 0 bases respectively. The CDR3 runs 15 amino acids, cysteine and phenylalanine included. CDR3 DNA only is kept here, 45 bases in frame from base 1. CDR1 and CDR2, looked up from the germline V gene, are SGHRS and YFSETQ. The sequence links TRBV5-1 to TRBJ2-6, with the D gene not confidently named. The sequence was obtained from a human donor who received a COVID-19 vaccine. Sequenced here: CD4+ T cells from PBMCs cultured without peptide, sampled after COVID-19 vaccination. The CDR3 here reads CASSPTNSGANVLTF. The nucleotide sequence reads as follows: TGCGCCAGCAGCCCTACTAACTCTGGGGCCAACGTCCTGACTTTC.